The clone carrying this T cell receptor beta chain is a singleton in its sample. The PCR made use of 60 Vbeta and 13 Jbeta primers. Method: immunoSEQ multiplex PCR; TCRdb's copy keeps in-frame clones and lacks some. Of tens of thousands of clones in the sample, approximately 63% were seen once. The record originates from a study of cytomegalovirus exposure and HLA in healthy donors. Study-level background: Assignment to the Caucasian-associated ancestry cluster applied to approximately 79% of the approximately 400 genotyped donors.

V was pared by 2 bases and J by 15 bases, with 6 bases of the junction left unmatched. This CDR3 spans 13 amino acids. CDR1 and CDR2 from the germline V gene are MNHEY and SMNVEV (reference sequence). These donors counted as nominally healthy when sampled, but unrecorded immune exposures were likely. The rearrangement joins TRBV27 to TRBJ2-4; 11 nucleotides line up with TRBD1. This clonotype was sampled from a woman aged 25 to 39 in good health and CMV-seronegative. Sequencing was performed on PBMCs. CDR3 sequence (DNA): TGTGCCAGCAGTTTAATGGACAGGGGGCTTTGGTACTTC. It translates to CASSLMDRGLWYF.